Listed below are T cell receptor beta chains from one sample, sequenced in a study of T cell changes during pregnancy in multiple sclerosis. Assay: immunoSEQ multiplex PCR; the TCRdb copy retains only in-frame clones and omits some. The table records around 86,000 clones, roughly 91% of them present only once. The sequencing here drew on peripheral blood, taken in the first trimester of pregnancy. The receptors come from a female donor with multiple sclerosis, enrolled in a pregnancy study. The CDR3 runs from the conserved cysteine through the conserved F or W. D genes are given only for firm matches. Clone size appears in some rows only: once, few, many, or a class for an expanded clone.

v_gene: TRBV10-3; j_gene: TRBJ1-1; abundance: .; d_gene: .; CDR3aa: CAISESWSTEAFF; CDR3nt: TGTGCCATCAGTGAGTCCTGGAGCACTGAAGCTTTCTTT
v_gene: TRBV7-2; j_gene: TRBJ2-1; abundance: .; d_gene: TRBD2; CDR3aa: CASSLLAGLREQFF; CDR3nt: TGTGCCAGCAGCTTACTAGCGGGTCTGAGGGAGCAGTTCTTC
v_gene: TRBV7-3; j_gene: TRBJ2-7; abundance: once; d_gene: TRBD1; CDR3aa: CASSSNRGKQYF; CDR3nt: TGTGCCAGCAGCTCCAACAGGGGGAAGCAGTACTTC
v_gene: TRBV7-6; j_gene: TRBJ2-1; abundance: .; d_gene: TRBD2; CDR3aa: CASSIRTSGHSYNEQFF; CDR3nt: TGTGCCAGCAGCATACGGACTAGCGGGCACTCCTACAATGAGCAGTTCTTC
v_gene: TRBV4-2; j_gene: TRBJ1-1; abundance: few; d_gene: TRBD1; CDR3aa: CASSQATGGGTEAFF; CDR3nt: TGTGCCAGCAGCCAGGCGACAGGGGGAGGCACTGAAGCTTTCTTT
v_gene: TRBV9; j_gene: TRBJ2-3; abundance: .; d_gene: .; CDR3aa: CASSVGMRGDTQYF; CDR3nt: TGTGCCAGCAGCGTAGGAATGCGGGGAGATACGCAGTATTTT
v_gene: TRBV4-1; j_gene: TRBJ1-3; abundance: .; d_gene: .; CDR3aa: CASSQGDGGRAGNTIYF; CDR3nt: TGCGCCAGCAGCCAAGGAGACGGGGGGAGGGCTGGAAACACCATATATTTT
v_gene: TRBV27; j_gene: TRBJ1-3; abundance: .; d_gene: TRBD1; CDR3aa: CASSLYGQGTVQGNTIYF; CDR3nt: TGTGCCAGCAGTTTATACGGACAGGGGACGGTTCAGGGAAACACCATATATTTT
v_gene: TRBV28; j_gene: TRBJ1-2; abundance: .; d_gene: .; CDR3aa: CASSLPGLGEWGYTF; CDR3nt: TGTGCCAGCAGCCTCCCGGGACTCGGAGAATGGGGCTACACCTTC
v_gene: TRBV6-5; j_gene: TRBJ2-2; abundance: once; d_gene: TRBD1; CDR3aa: CASTGGGTGELFF; CDR3nt: TGTGCCAGCACAGGGGGTGGGACCGGGGAGCTGTTTTTT
v_gene: TRBV5-1; j_gene: TRBJ2-2; abundance: .; d_gene: .; CDR3aa: CASSRSFTGELFF; CDR3nt: TGCGCCAGCAGCCGTTCGTTCACCGGGGAGCTGTTTTTT
v_gene: TRBV21-1; j_gene: TRBJ2-7; abundance: once; d_gene: .; CDR3aa: CADMTGTGDPHEQYF; CDR3nt: TGTGCCGACATGACCGGGACAGGGGACCCCCACGAGCAGTACTTC
v_gene: TRBV7-6; j_gene: TRBJ1-1; abundance: .; d_gene: TRBD1; CDR3aa: CASSLRTGGVQGNTEAFF; CDR3nt: TGTGCCAGCAGCCTCCGGACAGGGGGCGTCCAGGGGAACACTGAAGCTTTCTTT
v_gene: TRBV7-3; j_gene: TRBJ2-7; abundance: .; d_gene: TRBD1; CDR3aa: CASSLGDRGLHEQYF; CDR3nt: TGTGCCAGCAGCTTAGGGGACAGGGGACTCCACGAGCAGTACTTC
v_gene: TRBV2; j_gene: TRBJ1-3; abundance: .; d_gene: TRBD1; CDR3aa: CASSASGTGTVGNTIYF; CDR3nt: TGTGCCAGCAGTGCCTCCGGGACAGGGACAGTTGGAAACACCATATATTTT
v_gene: TRBV19; j_gene: TRBJ2-7; abundance: .; d_gene: TRBD1; CDR3aa: CASSMTTGGPTYEQYF; CDR3nt: TGTGCCAGTAGTATGACTACAGGGGGCCCAACCTACGAGCAGTACTTC
v_gene: TRBV28; j_gene: TRBJ1-5; abundance: .; d_gene: TRBD1; CDR3aa: CASRPQTGEGQPQHF; CDR3nt: TGTGCCAGCAGACCTCAGACAGGGGAGGGTCAGCCCCAGCATTTT
v_gene: TRBV19; j_gene: TRBJ1-1; abundance: .; d_gene: .; CDR3aa: CASSPSGYTEAFF; CDR3nt: TGTGCCAGTAGTCCCTCAGGGTACACTGAAGCTTTCTTT
v_gene: TRBV28; j_gene: TRBJ2-7; abundance: .; d_gene: .; CDR3aa: CASSYDIYEQYF; CDR3nt: TGTGCCAGCAGTTACGACATATACGAGCAGTACTTC
v_gene: TRBV30; j_gene: TRBJ1-2; abundance: .; d_gene: .; CDR3aa: CAWIKQGIRYGYTF; CDR3nt: TGTGCCTGGATCAAACAGGGAATCCGCTATGGCTACACCTTC
v_gene: TRBV5-1; j_gene: TRBJ1-3; abundance: .; d_gene: .; CDR3aa: CASSAGSSGNTIYF; CDR3nt: TGCGCCAGCAGCGCCGGTTCCTCTGGAAACACCATATATTTT
v_gene: TRBV11-2; j_gene: TRBJ2-1; abundance: .; d_gene: TRBD1; CDR3aa: CASSPRQGYYNEQFF; CDR3nt: TGTGCCAGCAGCCCCCGACAGGGTTACTACAATGAGCAGTTCTTC
v_gene: TRBV7-8; j_gene: TRBJ1-2; abundance: .; d_gene: .; CDR3aa: CASSLPGGRGYTF; CDR3nt: TGTGCCAGCAGCTTGCCCGGGGGACGGGGCTACACCTTC
v_gene: TRBV7-9; j_gene: TRBJ2-3; abundance: .; d_gene: TRBD1; CDR3aa: CASSFRQGHSTDTQYF; CDR3nt: TGTGCCAGCAGTTTCCGACAGGGCCATAGCACAGATACGCAGTATTTT
v_gene: TRBV2; j_gene: TRBJ2-3; abundance: .; d_gene: TRBD2; CDR3aa: CASRTAGGDLDTQYF; CDR3nt: TGTGCCAGCAGGACAGCGGGAGGGGACCTAGATACGCAGTATTTT
v_gene: TRBV7-9; j_gene: TRBJ1-1; abundance: .; d_gene: TRBD1; CDR3aa: CASSSGQGLLNTEAFF; CDR3nt: TGTGCCAGCAGCTCAGGACAGGGGCTGTTGAACACTGAAGCTTTCTTT
v_gene: TRBV7-9; j_gene: TRBJ2-3; abundance: .; d_gene: .; CDR3aa: CASSLPGRPTQYF; CDR3nt: TGTGCCAGCAGCCTCCCAGGGCGGCCTACGCAGTATTTT
v_gene: TRBV18; j_gene: TRBJ2-5; abundance: .; d_gene: .; CDR3aa: CASSPGGKETQYF; CDR3nt: TGTGCCAGCTCACCAGGGGGCAAAGAGACCCAGTACTTC
v_gene: TRBV29-1; j_gene: TRBJ2-3; abundance: .; d_gene: .; CDR3aa: CSVATSTDTQYF; CDR3nt: TGCAGCGTCGCGACTAGCACAGATACGCAGTATTTT
v_gene: TRBV5-1; j_gene: TRBJ1-1; abundance: .; d_gene: TRBD1; CDR3aa: CASSHRTGGEGEAFF; CDR3nt: TGCGCCAGCAGCCACCGGACAGGGGGCGAAGGAGAAGCTTTCTTT
v_gene: TRBV5-4; j_gene: TRBJ2-1; abundance: .; d_gene: TRBD2; CDR3aa: CASSLGGLEQFF; CDR3nt: TGTGCCAGCAGCTTGGGGGGACTAGAGCAGTTCTTC
v_gene: TRBV18; j_gene: TRBJ1-1; abundance: .; d_gene: TRBD1; CDR3aa: CASSPLAGGMNTEAFF; CDR3nt: TGTGCCAGCTCACCATTGGCAGGGGGGATGAACACTGAAGCTTTCTTT
v_gene: TRBV18; j_gene: TRBJ2-3; abundance: .; d_gene: .; CDR3aa: CASSPLGGPRTDTQYF; CDR3nt: TGTGCCAGCTCACCACTCGGGGGGCCTCGCACAGATACGCAGTATTTT
v_gene: TRBV28; j_gene: TRBJ2-3; abundance: .; d_gene: .; CDR3aa: CASSSFGRGNTDTQYF; CDR3nt: TGTGCCAGCAGTTCCTTCGGGAGAGGTAACACAGATACGCAGTATTTT
v_gene: TRBV6-5; j_gene: TRBJ1-3; abundance: .; d_gene: .; CDR3aa: CASSGSGNTIYF; CDR3nt: TGTGCCAGCTCCGGTTCTGGAAACACCATATATTTT
v_gene: TRBV7-6; j_gene: TRBJ2-7; abundance: .; d_gene: TRBD2; CDR3aa: CASSLGGTSRSTEQYF; CDR3nt: TGTGCCAGCAGCTTAGGGGGGACTAGTCGTTCGACCGAGCAGTACTTC